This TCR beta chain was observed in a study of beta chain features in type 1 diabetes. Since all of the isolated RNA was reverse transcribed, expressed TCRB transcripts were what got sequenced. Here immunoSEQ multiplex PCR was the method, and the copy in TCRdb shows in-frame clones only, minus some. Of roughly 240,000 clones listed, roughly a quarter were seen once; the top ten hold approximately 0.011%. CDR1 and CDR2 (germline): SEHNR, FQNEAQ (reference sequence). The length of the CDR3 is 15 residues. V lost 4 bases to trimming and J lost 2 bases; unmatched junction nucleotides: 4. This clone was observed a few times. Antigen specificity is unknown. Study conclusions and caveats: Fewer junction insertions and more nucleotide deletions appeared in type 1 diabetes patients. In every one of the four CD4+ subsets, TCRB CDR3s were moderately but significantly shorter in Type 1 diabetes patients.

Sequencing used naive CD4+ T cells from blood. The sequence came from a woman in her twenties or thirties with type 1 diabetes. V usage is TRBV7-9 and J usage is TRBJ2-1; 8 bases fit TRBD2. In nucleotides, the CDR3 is TGTGCCAGCAGCTCAGCGGGAGAGCCCTACAATGAGCAGTTCTTC. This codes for CASSSAGEPYNEQFF.